The clone carrying this T cell receptor beta chain was counted many times. What it binds is unknown. This specimen comes from a study of read filtering for tumor transcriptome and immune sequencing. Across the whole study: Mean patient age was roughly 61 years, range roughly 47 to 90; 17 male, some 14 female. Study outcomes and limitations: Even smaller IR-seq throughput identified most shared clonotypes. Dropping single-read clonotypes raised IR-seq and RNA-seq shared-clonotype correlation.

This library used about 360 ng RNA and molecular barcoded adaptors spanning alpha/delta and beta/gamma chains. TCRdb reprocessed the reads via MiXCR and lists one record per CDR3 protein. The sample lists 50,000 to 65,000 distinct CDR3 sequences, about 12% occurring once. V was pared by 4 bases and J by 1 base, with 6 bases of the junction left unmatched. Germline V gene data show CDR1 as MDHEN and CDR2 as SYDVKM. The CDR3 runs 15 residues. Every patient had bone marrow sampled while the disease was active. The origin of this receptor is a donor over 35 with multiple myeloma. Sequenced input: a population of CD138-negative cells sorted from bone marrow. The rearrangement uses TRBV28 and TRBJ2-5; 7 bases agree with TRBD1. CDR3 sequence: CASSSYRTGQETQYF. CDR3 nucleotides: TGTGCCAGCAGTTCATACCGGACAGGCCAAGAGACCCAGTACTTC.